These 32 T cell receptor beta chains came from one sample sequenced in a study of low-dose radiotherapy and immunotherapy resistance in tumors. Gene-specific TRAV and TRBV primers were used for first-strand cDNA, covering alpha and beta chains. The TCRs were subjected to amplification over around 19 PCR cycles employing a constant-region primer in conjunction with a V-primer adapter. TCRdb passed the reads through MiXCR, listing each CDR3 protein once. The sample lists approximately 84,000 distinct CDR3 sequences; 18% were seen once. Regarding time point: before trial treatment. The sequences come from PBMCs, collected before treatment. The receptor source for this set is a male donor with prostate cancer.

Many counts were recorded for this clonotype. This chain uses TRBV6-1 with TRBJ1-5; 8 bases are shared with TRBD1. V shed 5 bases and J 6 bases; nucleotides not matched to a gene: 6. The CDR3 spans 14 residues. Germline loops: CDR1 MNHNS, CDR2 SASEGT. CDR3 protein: CASSTTGDGQPQHF. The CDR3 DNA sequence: TGTGCCAGCAGTACGACAGGGGATGGTCAGCCCCAGCATTTT.

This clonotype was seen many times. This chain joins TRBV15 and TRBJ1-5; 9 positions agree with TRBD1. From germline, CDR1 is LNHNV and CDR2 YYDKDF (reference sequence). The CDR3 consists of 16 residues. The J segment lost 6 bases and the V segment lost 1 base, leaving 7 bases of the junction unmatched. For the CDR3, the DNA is TGTGCCACCAGCAGAGGGACAGGGGATAGTAGTCAGCCCCAGCATTTT. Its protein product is CATSRGTGDSSQPQHF.

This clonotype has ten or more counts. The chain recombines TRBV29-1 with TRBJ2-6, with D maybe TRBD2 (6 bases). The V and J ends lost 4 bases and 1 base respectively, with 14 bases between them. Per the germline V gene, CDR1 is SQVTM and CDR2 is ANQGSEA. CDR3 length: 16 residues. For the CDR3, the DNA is TGCAGCGTTGTTTGGGGACGGGAGTCTGGGGCCAACGTCCTGACTTTC. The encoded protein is CSVVWGRESGANVLTF.

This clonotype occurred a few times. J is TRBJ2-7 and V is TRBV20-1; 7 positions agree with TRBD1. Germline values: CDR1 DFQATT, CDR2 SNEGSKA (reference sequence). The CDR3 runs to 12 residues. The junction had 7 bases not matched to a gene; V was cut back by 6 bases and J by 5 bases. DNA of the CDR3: TGCAGTGCACTCAAAACAGGGGACGAGCAGTACTTC. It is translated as CSALKTGDEQYF.

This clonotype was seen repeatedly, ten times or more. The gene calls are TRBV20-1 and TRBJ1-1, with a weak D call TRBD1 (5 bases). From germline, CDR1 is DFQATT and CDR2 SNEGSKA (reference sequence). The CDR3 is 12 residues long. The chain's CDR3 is CSPHRRGKEAFF. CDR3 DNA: TGCAGCCCTCACCGCCGGGGCAAAGAAGCTTTCTTT.

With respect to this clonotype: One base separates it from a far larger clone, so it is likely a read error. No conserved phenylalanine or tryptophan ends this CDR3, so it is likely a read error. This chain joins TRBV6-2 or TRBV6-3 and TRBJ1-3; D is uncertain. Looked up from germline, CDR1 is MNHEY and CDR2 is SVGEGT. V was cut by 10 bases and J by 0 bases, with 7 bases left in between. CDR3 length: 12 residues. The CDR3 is CATPSSGNTIYS. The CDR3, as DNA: TGTGCCACCCCGAGCTCTGGAAACACCATATATTCT.

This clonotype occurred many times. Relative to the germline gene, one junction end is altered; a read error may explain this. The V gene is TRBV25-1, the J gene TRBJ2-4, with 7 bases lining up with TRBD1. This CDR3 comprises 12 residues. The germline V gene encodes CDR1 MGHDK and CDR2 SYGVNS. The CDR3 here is CASSARQGKMHF. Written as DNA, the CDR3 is TGTGCCAGCAGTGCCAGACAGGGAAAAATGCACTTC.

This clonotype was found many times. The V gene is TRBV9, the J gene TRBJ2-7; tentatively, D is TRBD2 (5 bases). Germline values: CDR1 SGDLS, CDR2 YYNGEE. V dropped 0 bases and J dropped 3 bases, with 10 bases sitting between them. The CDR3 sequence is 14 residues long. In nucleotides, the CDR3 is TGTGCCAGCAGCGTAGACCCAGAGGGCTACGAGCAGTACTTC. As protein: CASSVDPEGYEQYF. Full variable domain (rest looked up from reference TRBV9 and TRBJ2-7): DSGVTQTPKHLITATGQRVTLRCSPRSGDLSVYWYQQSLDQGLQFLIQYYNGEERAKGNILERFSAQQFPDLHSELNLSSLELGDSALYFCASSVDPEGYEQYFGPGTRLTVT.

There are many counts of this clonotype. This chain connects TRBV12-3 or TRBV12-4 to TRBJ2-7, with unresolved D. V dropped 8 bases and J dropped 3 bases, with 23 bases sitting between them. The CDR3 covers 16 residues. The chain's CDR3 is CASGSAPESPYYEQYF. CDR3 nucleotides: TGTGCCAGCGGGTCGGCGCCGGAGTCTCCCTACTACGAGCAGTACTTC.

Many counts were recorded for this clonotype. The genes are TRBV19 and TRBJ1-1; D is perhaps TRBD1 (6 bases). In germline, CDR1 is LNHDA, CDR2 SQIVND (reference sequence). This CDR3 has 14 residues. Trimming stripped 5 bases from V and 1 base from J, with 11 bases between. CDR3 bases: TGTGCCAGTAGTGTGACAGGATCGAACACTGAAGCTTTCTTT. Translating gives CASSVTGSNTEAFF.

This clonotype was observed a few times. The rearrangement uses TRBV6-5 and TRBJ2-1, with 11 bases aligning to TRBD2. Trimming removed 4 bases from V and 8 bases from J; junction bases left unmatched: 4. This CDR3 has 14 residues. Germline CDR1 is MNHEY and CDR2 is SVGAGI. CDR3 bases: TGTGCCAGCAGTTTAGCGGGGGGGGCCGATGAGCAGTTCTTC. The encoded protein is CASSLAGGADEQFF.

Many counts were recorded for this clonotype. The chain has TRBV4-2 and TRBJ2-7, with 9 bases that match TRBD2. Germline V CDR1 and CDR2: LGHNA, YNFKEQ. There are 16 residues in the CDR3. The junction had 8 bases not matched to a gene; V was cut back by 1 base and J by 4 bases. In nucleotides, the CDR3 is TGTGCCAGCAGCCAAGGTCTGGCGGGGGGGATTTACGAGCAGTACTTC. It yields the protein CASSQGLAGGIYEQYF.

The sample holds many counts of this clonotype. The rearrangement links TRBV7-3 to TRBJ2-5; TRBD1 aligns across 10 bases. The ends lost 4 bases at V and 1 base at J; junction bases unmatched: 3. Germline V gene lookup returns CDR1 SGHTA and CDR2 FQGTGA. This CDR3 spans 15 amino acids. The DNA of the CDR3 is TGTGCCAGCAGCTGGACAGGGGGATTCCAAGAGACCCAGTACTTC. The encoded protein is CASSWTGGFQETQYF.

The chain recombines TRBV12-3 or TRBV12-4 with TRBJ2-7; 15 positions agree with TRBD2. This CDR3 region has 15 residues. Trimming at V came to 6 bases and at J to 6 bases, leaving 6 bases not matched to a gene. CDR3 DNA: TGTGCCAGCAGGAAGCCGGGACTAGCGGGGGGCGAGCAGTACTTC. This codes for CASRKPGLAGGEQYF.

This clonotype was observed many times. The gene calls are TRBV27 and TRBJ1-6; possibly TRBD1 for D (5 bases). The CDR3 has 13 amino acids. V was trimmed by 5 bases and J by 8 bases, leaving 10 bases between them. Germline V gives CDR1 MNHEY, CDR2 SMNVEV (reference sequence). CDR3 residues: CASSNRQYSPLHF. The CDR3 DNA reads TGTGCCAGCAGTAATCGACAGTATTCACCCCTCCACTTT.

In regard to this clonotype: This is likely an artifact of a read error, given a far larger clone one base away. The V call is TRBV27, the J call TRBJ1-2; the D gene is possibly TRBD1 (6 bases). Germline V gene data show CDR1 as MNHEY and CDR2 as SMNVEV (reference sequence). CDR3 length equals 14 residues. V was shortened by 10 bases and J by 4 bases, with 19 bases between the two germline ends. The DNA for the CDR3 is TGTGCCAACAGCCCCCCGGGGGGCGGCTATGGCTACACCTTC. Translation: CANSPPGGGYGYTF.

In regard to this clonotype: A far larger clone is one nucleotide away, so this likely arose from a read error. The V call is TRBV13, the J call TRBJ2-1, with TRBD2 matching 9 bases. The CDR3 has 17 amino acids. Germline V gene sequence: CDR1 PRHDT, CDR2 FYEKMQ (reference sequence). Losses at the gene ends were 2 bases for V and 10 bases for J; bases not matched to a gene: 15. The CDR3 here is CASSLSGGRIVGYEQFF. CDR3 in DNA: TGTGCCAGCAGCTTAAGCGGGGGGCGAATCGTCGGCTACGAGCAGTTCTTC.

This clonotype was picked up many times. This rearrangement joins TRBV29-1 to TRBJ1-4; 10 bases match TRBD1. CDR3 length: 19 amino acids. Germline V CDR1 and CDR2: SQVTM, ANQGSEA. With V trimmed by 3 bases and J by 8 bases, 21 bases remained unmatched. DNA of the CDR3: TGCAGCGTTGATTTTTCGGGACAGGGGCAACCATTCGTCGGAGAAAAACTGTTTTTT. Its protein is CSVDFSGQGQPFVGEKLFF.

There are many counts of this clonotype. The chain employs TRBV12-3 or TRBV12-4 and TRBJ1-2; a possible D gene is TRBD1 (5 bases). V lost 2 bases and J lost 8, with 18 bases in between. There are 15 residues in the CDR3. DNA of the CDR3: TGTGCCAGCAGTTTAAGCCAGGGCGGCATGAGGGGCTACACCTTC. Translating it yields CASSLSQGGMRGYTF.

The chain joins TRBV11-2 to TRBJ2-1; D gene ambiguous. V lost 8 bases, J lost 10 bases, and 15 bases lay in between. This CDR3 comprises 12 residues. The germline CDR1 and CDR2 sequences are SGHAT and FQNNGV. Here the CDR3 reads CASSHIGREQFF. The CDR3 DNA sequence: TGTGCCAGCTCACATATAGGTCGAGAGCAGTTCTTC.

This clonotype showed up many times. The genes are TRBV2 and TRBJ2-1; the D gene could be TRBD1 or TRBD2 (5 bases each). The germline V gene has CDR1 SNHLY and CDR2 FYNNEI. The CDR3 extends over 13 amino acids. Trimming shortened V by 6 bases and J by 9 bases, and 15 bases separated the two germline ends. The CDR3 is CASRGLARREQFF. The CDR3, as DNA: TGTGCCAGCAGGGGGCTAGCAAGGCGTGAGCAGTTCTTC.

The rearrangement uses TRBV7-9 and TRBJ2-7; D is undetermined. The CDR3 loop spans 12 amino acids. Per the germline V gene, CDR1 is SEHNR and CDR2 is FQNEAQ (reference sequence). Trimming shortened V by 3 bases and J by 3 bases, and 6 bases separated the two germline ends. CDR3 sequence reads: CASSLVDYEQYF. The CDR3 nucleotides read TGTGCCAGCAGCTTGGTGGACTACGAGCAGTACTTC.

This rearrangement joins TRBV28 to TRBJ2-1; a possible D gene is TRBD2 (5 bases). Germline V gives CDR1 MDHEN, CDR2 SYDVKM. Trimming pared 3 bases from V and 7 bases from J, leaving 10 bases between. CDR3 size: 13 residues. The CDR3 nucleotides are TGTGCCAGCAGTTTGAGCGGACCGAATGAGCAGTTCTTC. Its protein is CASSLSGPNEQFF.

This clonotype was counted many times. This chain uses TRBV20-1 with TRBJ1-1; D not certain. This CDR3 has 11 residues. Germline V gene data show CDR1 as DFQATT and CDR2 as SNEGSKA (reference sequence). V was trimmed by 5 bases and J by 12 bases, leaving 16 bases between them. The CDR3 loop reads CSAPGSVETFF. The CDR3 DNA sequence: TGCAGTGCTCCGGGGTCTGTCGAAACTTTCTTT.

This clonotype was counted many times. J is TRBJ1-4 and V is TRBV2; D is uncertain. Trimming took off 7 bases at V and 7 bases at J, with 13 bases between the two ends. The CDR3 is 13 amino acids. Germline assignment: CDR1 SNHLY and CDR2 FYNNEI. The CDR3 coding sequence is TGTGCCAGCACCCGGGTTAAGGGTGAAAAACTGTTTTTT. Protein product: CASTRVKGEKLFF.

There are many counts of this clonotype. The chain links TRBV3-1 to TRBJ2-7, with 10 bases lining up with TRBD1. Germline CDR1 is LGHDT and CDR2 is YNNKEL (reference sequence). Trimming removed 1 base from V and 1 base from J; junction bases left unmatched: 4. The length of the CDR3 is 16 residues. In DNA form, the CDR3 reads TGTGCCAGCAGCCAAGGGAGGACAGGGGGGTCCTACGAGCAGTACTTC. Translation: CASSQGRTGGSYEQYF.

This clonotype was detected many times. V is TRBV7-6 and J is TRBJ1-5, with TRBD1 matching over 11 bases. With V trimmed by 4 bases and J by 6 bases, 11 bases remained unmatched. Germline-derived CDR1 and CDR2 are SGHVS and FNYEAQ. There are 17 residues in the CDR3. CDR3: CASSSLPGQGVAQPQHF. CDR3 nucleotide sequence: TGTGCCAGCAGCTCGCTGCCGGGACAGGGGGTGGCTCAGCCCCAGCATTTT.

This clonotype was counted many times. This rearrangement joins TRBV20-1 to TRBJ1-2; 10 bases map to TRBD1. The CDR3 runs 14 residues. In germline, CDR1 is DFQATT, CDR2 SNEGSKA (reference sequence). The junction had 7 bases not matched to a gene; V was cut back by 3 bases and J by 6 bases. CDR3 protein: CSASFSGTGDGYTF. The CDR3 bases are TGCAGTGCTAGCTTTAGCGGGACAGGGGATGGCTACACCTTC.

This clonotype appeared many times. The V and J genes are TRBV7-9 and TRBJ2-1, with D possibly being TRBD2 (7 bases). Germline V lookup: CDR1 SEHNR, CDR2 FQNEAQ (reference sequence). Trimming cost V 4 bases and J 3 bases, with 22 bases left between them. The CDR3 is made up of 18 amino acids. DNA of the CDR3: TGTGCCAGCAGCTATCGGGGGGCCCAGCGGCGGTTCTACAATGAGCAGTTCTTC. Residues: CASSYRGAQRRFYNEQFF. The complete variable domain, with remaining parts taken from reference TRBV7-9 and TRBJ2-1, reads DTGVSQNPRHKITKRGQNVTFRCDPISEHNRLYWYRQTLGQGPEFLTYFQNEAQLEKSRLLSDRFSAERPKGSFSTLEIQRTEQGDSAMYLCASSYRGAQRRFYNEQFFGPGTRLTVL.

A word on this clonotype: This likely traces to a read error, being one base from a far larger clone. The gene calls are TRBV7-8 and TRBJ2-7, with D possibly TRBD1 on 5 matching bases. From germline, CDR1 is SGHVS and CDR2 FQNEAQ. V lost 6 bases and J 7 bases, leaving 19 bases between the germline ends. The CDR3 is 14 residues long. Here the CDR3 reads CASRFGSGFDEQYF. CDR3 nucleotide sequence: TGTGCCAGCAGGTTCGGCTCAGGGTTTGATGAGCAGTACTTC.

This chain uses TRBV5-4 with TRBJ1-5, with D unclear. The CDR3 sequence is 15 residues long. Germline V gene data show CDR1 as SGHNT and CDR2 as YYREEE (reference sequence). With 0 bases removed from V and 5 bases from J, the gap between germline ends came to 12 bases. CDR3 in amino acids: CASSLGPSSDQPQHF. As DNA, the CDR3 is TGTGCCAGCAGCTTGGGTCCCTCGAGCGATCAGCCCCAGCATTTT.

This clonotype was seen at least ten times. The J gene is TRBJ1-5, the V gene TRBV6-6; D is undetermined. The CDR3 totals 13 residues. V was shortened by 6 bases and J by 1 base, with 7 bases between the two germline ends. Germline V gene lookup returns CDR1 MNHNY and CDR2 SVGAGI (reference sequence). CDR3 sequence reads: CASRSRSNQPQHF. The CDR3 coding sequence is TGTGCCAGCAGGAGTAGGAGCAATCAGCCCCAGCATTTT.